This passage covers 18 T cell receptor beta chains from one sample sequenced in a study of regulatory T cells in long-lasting Graves disease. Time point here: persistent/refractory GD, antithyroid drugs over 5 years with positive TRAb. The TCR library used RNA extracted from PBMCs. In building TCR beta libraries, iRepertoire HTBI primers were used together with Arm-PCR of CDR3 regions. TCRdb analysed the multiplex PCR reads with MiXCR anew, one entry per CDR3 protein. The sample yields 600,000 to 800,000 distinct CDR3 sequences, approximately 31% seen once. The material was peripheral blood mononuclear cells (PBMCs), obtained when the disease was refractory, from a patient treated with antithyroid drugs. These receptor sequences come from a female donor with Graves disease.

The chain employs TRBV29-1 and TRBJ1-1; D is ambiguous. Germline V gives CDR1 SQVTM, CDR2 ANQGSEA. This CDR3 contains 13 residues. V was clipped by 2 bases and J by 0 bases, with 7 bases between them. The CDR3 DNA sequence: TGCAGCGTTGAACTACAGATGAACACTGAAGCTTTCTTT. It specifies CSVELQMNTEAFF.

This clonotype was detected many times. This chain links TRBV11-2 with TRBJ1-6; the match to TRBD1 covers 7 bases. Germline CDR1 is SGHAT and CDR2 is FQNNGV. This CDR3 has 15 residues. V trimming: 2 bases; J trimming: 8 bases; junction bases outside the gene matches: 6. The CDR3 sequence is CASSLTGDVYSPLHF. Written as DNA, the CDR3 is TGTGCCAGCAGCTTAACAGGGGACGTCTATTCACCCCTCCACTTT.

V gene TRBV7-6 combines with J gene TRBJ1-5; D remains unclear. Per germline, CDR1 SGHVS and CDR2 FNYEAQ. V lost 0 bases and J lost 4, with 7 bases in between. The CDR3 covers 14 residues. Here the CDR3 reads CASSLAGRNQPQHF. CDR3 nucleotides: TGTGCCAGCAGCTTAGCGGGAAGGAATCAGCCCCAGCATTTT.

The chain links TRBV18 to TRBJ2-7, with D unclear. Trimming removed 0 bases from V and 10 bases from J, with 16 bases in between. CDR3 length: 14 amino acids. Per germline, CDR1 KGHSH and CDR2 LQKENI. As DNA, the CDR3 is TGTGCCAGCTCACCACCTAGTATGGTGAACAATCAGTACTTC. This sequence encodes CASSPPSMVNNQYF.

To note about this clonotype: The missing conserved phenylalanine or tryptophan at the end of this CDR3 makes a read error likely. J is TRBJ2-1 and V is TRBV30; D is uncertain. In germline, CDR1 is GTSNPN, CDR2 SVGIG (reference sequence). V dropped 5 bases and J dropped 3 bases, with 14 bases sitting between them. The CDR3 runs 14 residues. The CDR3 loop is CAWEKAPYYNEQFS. CDR3 DNA: TGTGCCTGGGAAAAGGCGCCGTACTACAATGAGCAGTTCTCC.

This clonotype was observed at least ten times. This chain links TRBV2 with TRBJ1-1; TRBD1 might be the D (6 bases). This CDR3 is 13 amino acids long. Germline V gene lookup returns CDR1 SNHLY and CDR2 FYNNEI. V was trimmed by 8 bases and J by 1 base, leaving 11 bases between them. The CDR3 DNA follows: TGTGCCAGCTGGAGGACAGAGAACACTGAAGCTTTCTTT. This codes for CASWRTENTEAFF.

This clonotype was recorded at least ten times. At one end, the junction sequence differs from germline, possibly due to a read error. This chain links TRBV5-1 with TRBJ2-7; D is unclear. CDR1 and CDR2 (germline): SGHRS, YFSETQ. The CDR3 is made up of 14 amino acids. The CDR3 is CASSLVGPSYEQYF. For the CDR3, the DNA is TGTGCCAGCAGCTTAGTCGGTCCCTCCTACGAGCAGTACTTC.

The rearrangement uses TRBV20-1 and TRBJ2-7, with TRBD1 matching over 9 bases. The CDR3 runs to 14 residues. The germline V gene has CDR1 DFQATT and CDR2 SNEGSKA (reference sequence). Unmatched junction bases numbered 4, after V lost 3 bases and J lost 1 base. CDR3 residues: CSARGDRVSYEQYF. In DNA form, the CDR3 reads TGCAGTGCTAGGGGGGACAGGGTTTCCTACGAGCAGTACTTC.

This clonotype was picked up a small number of times. The chain uses TRBV7-9 and TRBJ1-3; D gene ambiguous. Trimming pared 9 bases from V and 0 bases from J, leaving 9 bases between. The V gene's germline CDR1 is SEHNR and CDR2 FQNEAQ (reference sequence). CDR3 size: 13 residues. DNA for the CDR3: TGTGCCAGTGGGTTTGTCTCTGGAAACACCATATATTTT. Amino acid sequence: CASGFVSGNTIYF.

As to this clonotype: At one end the junction does not follow the germline gene, possibly because of a read error. This rearrangement joins TRBV10-3 to TRBJ1-1, with a possible D match to TRBD1 (5 bases). The germline V gene encodes CDR1 ENHRY and CDR2 SYGVKD. CDR3 length: 14 amino acids. The CDR3 reads CASSHQGTASEAFF. The CDR3 nucleotides read TGTGCCAGCAGTCACCAAGGGACGGCCTCTGAAGCTTTCTTT.

This chain uses TRBV20-1 with TRBJ1-5; weak D call: TRBD1 (5 bases). The CDR3 covers 12 residues. Trimming took off 1 base at V and 8 bases at J, with 9 bases between the two ends. In germline, CDR1 is DFQATT, CDR2 SNEGSKA (reference sequence). The CDR3 reads CSARGGSEPQHF. The CDR3 DNA reads as TGCAGTGCTAGAGGGGGCTCGGAGCCCCAGCATTTT.

The chain is built from TRBV28 and TRBJ1-5; no firm D call. V lost 3 bases to trimming and J lost 2 bases, with 11 bases between them. The CDR3 has 15 amino acids. Germline V CDR1 and CDR2: MDHEN, SYDVKM. The CDR3 loop is CASSFAGSGNQPQHF. CDR3 DNA sequence: TGTGCCAGCAGTTTTGCAGGCTCCGGCAATCAGCCCCAGCATTTT.

The chain has TRBV19 and TRBJ2-1, with 7 bases matching TRBD2. The germline gives CDR1 LNHDA, CDR2 SQIVND (reference sequence). The trim removed 1 base at V and 4 bases at J, leaving 7 bases unmatched. The CDR3 runs to 16 residues. The CDR3 coding sequence is TGTGCCAGTAGTATAGTCGGGGGAGGGCCGTACAATGAGCAGTTCTTC. The encoded protein is CASSIVGGGPYNEQFF.

The rearrangement links TRBV10-2 to TRBJ2-5; no reliable D call. From germline, CDR1 is WSHSY and CDR2 SAAADI. V lost 6 bases and J lost 5, with 16 bases in between. The CDR3 runs to 14 residues. The chain's CDR3 is CASRRTLNWETQYF. In DNA, the CDR3 is TGCGCCAGCAGAAGGACCCTAAATTGGGAGACCCAGTACTTC.

This clonotype has only a few counts. This sequence joins TRBV6-2 or TRBV6-3 and TRBJ2-2; D perhaps matches TRBD2 (6 bases). Trimming took off 4 bases at V and 2 bases at J, with 11 bases between the two ends. Germline V gives CDR1 MNHEY, CDR2 SVGEGT. The CDR3 has 15 residues. CDR3 sequence: CASSLAARNTGELFF. The CDR3 region has the DNA TGTGCCAGCAGTTTAGCGGCTAGAAACACCGGGGAGCTGTTTTTT.

This clonotype was counted only a few times. The rearrangement links TRBV25-1 to TRBJ2-7; 8 bases are shared with TRBD2. Trimming removed 2 bases from V and 6 bases from J; junction bases left unmatched: 9. From germline, CDR1 is MGHDK and CDR2 SYGVNS. The CDR3 totals 15 residues. CDR3 amino acids: CASSEVGLVPLEQYF. CDR3 coding DNA: TGTGCCAGCAGTGAAGTGGGACTAGTCCCTCTCGAGCAGTACTTC.

This clonotype was picked up a small number of times. The chain couples TRBV7-9 to TRBJ1-5; a weak D match, TRBD1 (5 bases). This CDR3 contains 17 residues. Trimming took 0 bases from V and 4 from J, leaving 16 bases between them. The germline V gene encodes CDR1 SEHNR and CDR2 FQNEAQ (reference sequence). The CDR3 region is CASSLASLGRLNQPQHF. DNA of the CDR3: TGTGCCAGCAGCTTAGCTTCACTGGGACGGCTAAATCAGCCCCAGCATTTT.

This clonotype was observed a few times. The CDR3 DNA reads as TGTGCCAGCAGCCGGCGGGGAGATCAGCCCCAGCATTTT. This sequence encodes CASSRRGDQPQHF. The chain joins TRBV3-1 to TRBJ1-5; D unresolved. From germline, CDR1 is LGHDT and CDR2 YNNKEL (reference sequence). The CDR3 totals 13 residues. Deletions cut 4 bases from V and 5 bases from J, with 9 bases between.